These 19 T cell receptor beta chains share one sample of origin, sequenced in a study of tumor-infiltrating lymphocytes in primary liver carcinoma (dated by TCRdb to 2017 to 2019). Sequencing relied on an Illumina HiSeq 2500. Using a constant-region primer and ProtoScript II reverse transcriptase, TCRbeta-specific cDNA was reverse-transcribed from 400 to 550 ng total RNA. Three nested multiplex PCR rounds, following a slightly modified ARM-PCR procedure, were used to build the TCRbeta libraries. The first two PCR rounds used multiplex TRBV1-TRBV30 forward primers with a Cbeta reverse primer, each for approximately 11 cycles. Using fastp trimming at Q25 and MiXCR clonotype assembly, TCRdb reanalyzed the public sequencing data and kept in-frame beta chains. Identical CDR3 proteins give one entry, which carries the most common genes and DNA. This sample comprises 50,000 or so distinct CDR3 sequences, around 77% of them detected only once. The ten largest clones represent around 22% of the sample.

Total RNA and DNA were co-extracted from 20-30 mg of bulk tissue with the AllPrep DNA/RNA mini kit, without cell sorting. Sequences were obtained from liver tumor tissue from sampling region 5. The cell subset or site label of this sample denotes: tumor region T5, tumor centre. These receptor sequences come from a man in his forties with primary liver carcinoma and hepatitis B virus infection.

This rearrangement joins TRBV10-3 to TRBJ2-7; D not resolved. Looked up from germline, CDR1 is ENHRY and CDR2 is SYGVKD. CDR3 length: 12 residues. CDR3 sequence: CVNSESLYEQYF. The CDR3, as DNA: TGTGTCAACAGTGAGTCCCTCTACGAGCAGTACTTC.

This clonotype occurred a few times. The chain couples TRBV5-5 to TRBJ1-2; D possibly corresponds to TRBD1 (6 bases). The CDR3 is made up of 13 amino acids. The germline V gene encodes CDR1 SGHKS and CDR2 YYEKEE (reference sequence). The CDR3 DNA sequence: TGTGTCAACAGGGTGCCGGGACCTTCTGGCTACACCTTC. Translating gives CVNRVPGPSGYTF.

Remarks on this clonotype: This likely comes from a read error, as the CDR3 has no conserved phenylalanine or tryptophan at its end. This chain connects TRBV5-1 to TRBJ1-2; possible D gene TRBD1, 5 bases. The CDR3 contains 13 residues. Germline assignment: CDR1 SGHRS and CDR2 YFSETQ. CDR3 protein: CASSLGLLRGYTS. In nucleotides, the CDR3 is TGTGCCAGCAGCTTGGGACTTCTGCGGGGCTACACCTCC.

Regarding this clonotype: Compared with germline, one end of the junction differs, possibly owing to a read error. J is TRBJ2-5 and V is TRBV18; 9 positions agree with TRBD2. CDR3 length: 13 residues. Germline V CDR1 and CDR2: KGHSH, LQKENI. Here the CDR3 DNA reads TGTGCCAGCTCGCCGGTAGCGGGAGAGACCCAGCACTTC. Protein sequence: CASSPVAGETQHF. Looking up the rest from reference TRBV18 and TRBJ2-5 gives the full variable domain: NAGVMQNPRHLVRRRGQEARLRCSPMKGHSHVYWYRQLPEEGLKFMVYLQKENIIDESGMPKERFSAEFPKEGPSILRIQQVVRGDSAAYFCASSPVAGETQHFGPGTRLLVL.

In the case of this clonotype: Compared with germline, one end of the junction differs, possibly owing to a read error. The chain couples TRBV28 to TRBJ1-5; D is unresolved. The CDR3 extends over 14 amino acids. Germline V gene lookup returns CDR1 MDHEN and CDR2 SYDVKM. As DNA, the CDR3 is TGTGCCAGCGAGCCCGTCCTGTTTAATCAGCCCCCGCATTTT. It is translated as CASEPVLFNQPPHF.

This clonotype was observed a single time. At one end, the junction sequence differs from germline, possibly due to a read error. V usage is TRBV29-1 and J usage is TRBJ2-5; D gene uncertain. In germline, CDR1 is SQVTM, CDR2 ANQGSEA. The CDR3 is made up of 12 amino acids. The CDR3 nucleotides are TGCAACGGTATGAACAGTGGAGAGACCCAGTATTTC. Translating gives CNGMNSGETQYF.

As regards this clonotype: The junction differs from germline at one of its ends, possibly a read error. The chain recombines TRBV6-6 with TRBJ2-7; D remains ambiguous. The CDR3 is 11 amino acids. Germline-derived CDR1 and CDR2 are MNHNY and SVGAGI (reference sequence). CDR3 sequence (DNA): TGTGCCAGCAGTACTAAAGATGAGCGGTACTTC. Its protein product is CASSTKDERYF.

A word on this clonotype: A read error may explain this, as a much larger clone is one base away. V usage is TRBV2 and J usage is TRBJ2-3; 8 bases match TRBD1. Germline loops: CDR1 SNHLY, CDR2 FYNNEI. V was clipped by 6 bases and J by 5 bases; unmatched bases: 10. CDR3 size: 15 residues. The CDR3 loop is CASSDPGQARDTQYF. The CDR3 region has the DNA TGTGCCAGCAGCGACCCGGGACAGGCCAGAGATACGCAGTATTTT. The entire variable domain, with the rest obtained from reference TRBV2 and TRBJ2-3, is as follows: EPEVTQTPSHQVTQMGQEVILRCVPISNHLYFYWYRQILGQKVEFLVSFYNNEISEKSEIFDDQFSVERPDGSNFTLKIRSTKLEDSAMYFCASSDPGQARDTQYFGPGTRLTVL.

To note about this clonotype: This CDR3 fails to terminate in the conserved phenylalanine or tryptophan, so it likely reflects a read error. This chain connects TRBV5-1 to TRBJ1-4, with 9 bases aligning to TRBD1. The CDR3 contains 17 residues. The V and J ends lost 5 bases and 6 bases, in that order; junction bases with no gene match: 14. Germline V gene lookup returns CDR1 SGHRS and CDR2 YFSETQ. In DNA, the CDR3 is TGCGCCAGCAGTATGAGGCCACAGGGGGCGACCGATGAAAAACTGTTTTAC. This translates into CASSMRPQGATDEKLFY.

Here the CDR3 DNA reads TGTGCCAGCAGCTTTAGGGGACCACTCGGCAATGAGCAGTTCTTC. It codes for CASSFRGPLGNEQFF. V and J are TRBV11-2 and TRBJ2-1; D is tentatively TRBD1 or TRBD2 (5 bases each). Germline CDR1 reads SGHAT; CDR2 reads FQNNGV. V was shortened by 3 bases and J by 6 bases, with 15 bases between the two germline ends. CDR3 length: 15 amino acids.

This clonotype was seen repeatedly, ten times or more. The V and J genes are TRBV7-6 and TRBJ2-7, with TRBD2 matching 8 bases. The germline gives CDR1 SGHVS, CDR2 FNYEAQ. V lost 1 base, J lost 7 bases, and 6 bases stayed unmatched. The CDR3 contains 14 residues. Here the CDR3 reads CASSLGGGGTEQYF. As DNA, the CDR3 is TGTGCCAGCAGCTTAGGAGGCGGGGGGACGGAGCAGTACTTC.

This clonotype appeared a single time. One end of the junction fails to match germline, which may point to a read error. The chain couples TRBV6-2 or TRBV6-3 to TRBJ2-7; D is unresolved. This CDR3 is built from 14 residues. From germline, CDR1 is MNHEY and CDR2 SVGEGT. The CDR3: CANSRYSTLYEQYF. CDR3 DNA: TGTGCCAACAGTCGCTACTCGACGTTATACGAGCAGTACTTC.

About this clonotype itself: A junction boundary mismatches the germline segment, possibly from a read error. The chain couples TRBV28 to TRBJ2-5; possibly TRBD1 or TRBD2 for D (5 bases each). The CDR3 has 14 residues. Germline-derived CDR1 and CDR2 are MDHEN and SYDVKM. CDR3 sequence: CASSGDHLGQTQYF. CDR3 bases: TGTGCCAGCAGTGGGGACCACCTCGGGCAGACTCAGTACTTC.

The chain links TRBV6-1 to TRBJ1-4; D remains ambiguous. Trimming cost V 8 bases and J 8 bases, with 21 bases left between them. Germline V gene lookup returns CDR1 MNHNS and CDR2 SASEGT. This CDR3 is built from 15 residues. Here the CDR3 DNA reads TGTGCCAGCTCGACAATTACGGCCGTTGAGGAAAAACTGTTTTTT. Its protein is CASSTITAVEEKLFF.

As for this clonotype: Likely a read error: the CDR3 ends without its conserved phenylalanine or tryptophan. CDR3 protein: CASSLDHGVSYKQYY. The CDR3 DNA follows: TGTGCCAGCAGCTTAGATCACGGGGTCTCCTACAAACAGTACTAC. V usage is TRBV11-2 and J usage is TRBJ2-7; the D gene is possibly TRBD2 (5 bases). In germline, CDR1 is SGHAT, CDR2 FQNNGV. The ends were cut back, 0 bases at V and 10 bases at J, with 19 bases in the middle. The CDR3 length is 15 residues.

CDR3 DNA: TGTGCCAGCAATCAAGAACTAGAAACGAATGAGCAGTTCTTC. This encodes CASNQELETNEQFF. The rearrangement uses TRBV4-2 and TRBJ2-1; D possibly corresponds to TRBD2 (5 bases). The germline V and J ends were trimmed by 7 bases and 7 bases, with 17 bases remaining between them. The CDR3 has 14 amino acids. The germline gives CDR1 LGHNA, CDR2 YNFKEQ.

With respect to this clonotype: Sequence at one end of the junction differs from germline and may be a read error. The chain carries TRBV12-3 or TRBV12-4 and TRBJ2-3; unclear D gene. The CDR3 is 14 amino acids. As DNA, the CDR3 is TGTGCCAGCAGTTTCACATGGGGTGGGGATACGGAGTATTTT. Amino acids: CASSFTWGGDTEYF.

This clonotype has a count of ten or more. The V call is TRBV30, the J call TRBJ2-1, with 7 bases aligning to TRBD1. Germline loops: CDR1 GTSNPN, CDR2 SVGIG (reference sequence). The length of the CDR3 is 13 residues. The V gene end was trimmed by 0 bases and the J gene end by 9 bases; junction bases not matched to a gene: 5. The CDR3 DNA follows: TGTGCCTGGAGTGTCCGGTCAGGGGGTGAGCAGTTCTTC. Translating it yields CAWSVRSGGEQFF.

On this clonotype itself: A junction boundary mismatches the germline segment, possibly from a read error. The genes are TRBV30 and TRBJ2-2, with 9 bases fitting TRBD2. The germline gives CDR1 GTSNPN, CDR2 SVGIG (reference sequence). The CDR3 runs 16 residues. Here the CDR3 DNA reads TGTGTCTGGAGTGCCTTTGGGACTAGCAAGCCCGGGGAGCTGTTTTTT. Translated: CVWSAFGTSKPGELFF. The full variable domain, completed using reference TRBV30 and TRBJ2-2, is SQTIHQWPATLVQPVGSPLSLECTVEGTSNPNLYWYRQAAGRGLQLLFYSVGIGQISSEVPQNLSASRPQDRQFILSSKKLLLSDSGFYLCVWSAFGTSKPGELFFGEGSRLTVL.